This T cell receptor (beta chain) appears in the sequencing data of a study of regulatory T cells in long-lasting Graves disease. Noted time point: newly diagnosed GD, antithyroid drugs for less than 3 months. There was RNA extracted from PBMCs, and the TCR library was made from it. V was pared by 6 bases and J by 1 base, with 22 bases between. There are 19 residues in the CDR3. Per germline, CDR1 MNHEY and CDR2 SVGEGT. Arm-PCR of CDR3 regions and iRepertoire HTBI primers were used to build TCR beta libraries. TCRdb passed the multiplex PCR reads through MiXCR, listing each CDR3 protein once. The data contain over 350,000 distinct CDR3 sequences, 12% to 15% of them singletons. This clonotype was recorded many times. The sample was also linked to a second study, of T cells in Graves' hyperthyroidism and ophthalmopathy.

The origin of this receptor is a woman aged 50 to 60 with Graves disease. The chain links TRBV6-2 or TRBV6-3 to TRBJ2-6; the D gene is possibly TRBD2 (6 bases). The material was peripheral blood mononuclear cells (PBMCs), obtained at new diagnosis, from a patient treated with antithyroid drugs. The CDR3 DNA is TGTGCCAGCAGCGATACAGGAGGGCTCACTGATTCTGGGGCCAACGTCCTGACTTTC. Amino acids: CASSDTGGLTDSGANVLTF.